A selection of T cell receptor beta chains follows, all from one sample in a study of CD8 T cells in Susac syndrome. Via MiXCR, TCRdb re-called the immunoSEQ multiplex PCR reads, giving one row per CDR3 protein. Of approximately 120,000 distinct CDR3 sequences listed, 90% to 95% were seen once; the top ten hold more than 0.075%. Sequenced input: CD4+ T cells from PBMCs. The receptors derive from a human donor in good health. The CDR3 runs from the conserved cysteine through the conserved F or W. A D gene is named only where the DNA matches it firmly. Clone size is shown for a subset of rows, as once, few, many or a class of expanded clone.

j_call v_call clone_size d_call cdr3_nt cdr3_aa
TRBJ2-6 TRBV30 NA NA TGTGCCTGGAGTCGTCAGTTTGGGGCCAACGTCCTGACTTTC CAWSRQFGANVLTF
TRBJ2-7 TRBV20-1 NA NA TGCAGTGCTAGAGCTGACCTTGGGGAGCAGTACTTC CSARADLGEQYF
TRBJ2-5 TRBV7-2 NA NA TGTGCCAGCAGGCGGGCGGGAAGGGAGACCCAGTACTTC CASRRAGRETQYF
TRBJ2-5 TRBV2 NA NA TGTGCCAGCACCGATGGGGGAAAAGGGAGGCGGCAAGAGACCCAGTACTTC CASTDGGKGRRQETQYF
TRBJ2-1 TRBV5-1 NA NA TGCGCCAGCAGCTTGGCCGGCCGGTCTGAGCAGTTCTTC CASSLAGRSEQFF
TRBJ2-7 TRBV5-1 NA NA TGCGCCAGCAGCTTCGTGATAGACCCGTACGAGCAGTACTTC CASSFVIDPYEQYF
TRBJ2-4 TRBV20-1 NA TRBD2 TGCAGTGCTAGAGGAGCTAGCGGGGCGACGCACATTCAGTACTTC CSARGASGATHIQYF
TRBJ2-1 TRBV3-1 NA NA TGTGCCAGCAGCCAAAAGGCGACTTACAATGAGCAGTTCTTC CASSQKATYNEQFF
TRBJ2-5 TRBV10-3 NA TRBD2 TGTGCCATGGCCTCGACTAGCGTCGAGACCCAGTACTTC CAMASTSVETQYF
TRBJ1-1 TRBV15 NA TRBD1 TGTGCCACCAGCAGAGCCGGGACAGGGGGCACTGAAGCTTTCTTT CATSRAGTGGTEAFF
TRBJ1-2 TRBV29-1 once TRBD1 TGCAGCGTTGACCTCGGACAGGGAAGCGGCTATGGCTACACCTTC CSVDLGQGSGYGYTF
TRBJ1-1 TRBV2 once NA TGTGCCAGCAGAAGGGCCAGGAACACTGAAGCTTTCTTT CASRRARNTEAFF
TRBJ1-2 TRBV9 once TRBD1 TGTGCCAGCAGGGGACAGCTTTATGGCTACACCTTC CASRGQLYGYTF
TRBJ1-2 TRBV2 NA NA TGTGCCAGCAGTGAGAAGGCAGGCTTCTTTGGCTACACCTTC CASSEKAGFFGYTF
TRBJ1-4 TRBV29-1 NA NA TGCAGCGCCCGGCGGGACGGCATTAATGAAAAACTGTTTTTT CSARRDGINEKLFF
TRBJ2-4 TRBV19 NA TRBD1 TGTGCCAGTAGTATAATAGGGACAGGGAACATTCAGTACTTC CASSIIGTGNIQYF
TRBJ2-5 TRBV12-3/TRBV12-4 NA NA TGTGCCAGCAGTTTGAGGGGGGCGCTTGAGACCCAGTACTTC CASSLRGALETQYF
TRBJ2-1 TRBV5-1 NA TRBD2 TGCGCCAGCGGAACTAGCGCCTCTTACAATGAGCAGTTCTTC CASGTSASYNEQFF
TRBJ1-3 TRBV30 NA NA TGTGCTTCGACAGCCAGCTCTGGAAACACCATATATTTT CASTASSGNTIYF
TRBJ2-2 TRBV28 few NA TGTGCCAGCAGTTTGGGCACCGCGAACACCGGGGAGCTGTTTTTT CASSLGTANTGELFF
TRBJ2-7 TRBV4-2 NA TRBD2 TGTGCCAGCAGCCCAGCGGGAGGGGGTGAGCAGTACTTC CASSPAGGGEQYF
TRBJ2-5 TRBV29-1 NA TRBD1 TGCAGCGTTGACAGGGGGTATCTCTCCGGAGAGACCCAGTACTTC CSVDRGYLSGETQYF
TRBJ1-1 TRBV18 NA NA TGTGCCAGCTCACCACAGATAGGGGAGAACACTGAAGCTTTCTTT CASSPQIGENTEAFF
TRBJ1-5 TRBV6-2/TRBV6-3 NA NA TGTGCCAGCAGTTACCGGGGGGGGGCGCAGCCCCAGCATTTT CASSYRGGAQPQHF
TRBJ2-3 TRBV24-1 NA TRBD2 TGTGCCACCAGTGACAATAGCGGGAGTGGAGATACGCAGTATTTT CATSDNSGSGDTQYF
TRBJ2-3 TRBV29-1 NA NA TGCAGCGTTGGTGGCAGGACCACAGATACGCAGTATTTT CSVGGRTTDTQYF
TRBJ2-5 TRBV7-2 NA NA TGTGCCAGCAGCCCTCCGGGGCTAGGGGAGACCCAGTACTTC CASSPPGLGETQYF
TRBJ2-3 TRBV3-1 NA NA TGTGCCAGCAGCGATGAGGGGGGACTCCCCACAGATACGCAGTATTTT CASSDEGGLPTDTQYF
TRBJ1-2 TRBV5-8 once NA TGTGCCAGCAGCCTCGGGGCCGGACGGGGCTACACCTTC CASSLGAGRGYTF
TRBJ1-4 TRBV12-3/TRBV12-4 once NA TGTGCCAGCATGGGACGGCTAGGGGAAAAACTGTTTTTT CASMGRLGEKLFF
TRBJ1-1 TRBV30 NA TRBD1 TGTGCCTGGAGTGAGACAGGGGGCTTGAACACTGAAGCTTTCTTT CAWSETGGLNTEAFF
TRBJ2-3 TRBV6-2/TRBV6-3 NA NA TGTGCCAGCAGTCCGAACCGTATTAGACCAGATACGCAGTATTTT CASSPNRIRPDTQYF
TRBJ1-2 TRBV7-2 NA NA TGTGCCAGCAGCCTGAATAATGGCTACACCTTC CASSLNNGYTF
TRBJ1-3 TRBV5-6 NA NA TGTGCCAGCAGCCAAAGGGACGCCCGGGACACCATATATTTT CASSQRDARDTIYF
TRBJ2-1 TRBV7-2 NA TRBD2 TGTGCCAGCAGTCGCCGGACTAGCGGGAACAAGAATGAGCAGTTCTTC CASSRRTSGNKNEQFF
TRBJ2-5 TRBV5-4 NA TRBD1 TGTGCCAGCAGCTTGTGGCAGGGGGAAAAGGAGACCCAGTACTTC CASSLWQGEKETQYF
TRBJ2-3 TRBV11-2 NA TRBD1 TGTGCCAGCAGCCGGGACAGAACAGATACGCAGTATTTT CASSRDRTDTQYF
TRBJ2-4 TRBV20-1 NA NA TGCAGTGCTAGAGCTGGGGGCAGAGAGCAGGCCAAAAACATTCAGTACTTC CSARAGGREQAKNIQYF
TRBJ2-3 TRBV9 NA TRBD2 TGTGCCAGCAGCGTATGGACTAGCCTATCGACCACAGATACGCAGTATTTT CASSVWTSLSTTDTQYF
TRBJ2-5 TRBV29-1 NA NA TGCAGCGTGGGATTCCAGGAAGAGACCCAGTACTTC CSVGFQEETQYF
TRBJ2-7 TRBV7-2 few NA TGTGCCAGCAGCTTAGGGGCAGGGAAAGAGTACGAGCAGTACTTC CASSLGAGKEYEQYF
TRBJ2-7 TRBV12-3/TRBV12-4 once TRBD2 TGTGCCAGCAATTCGGGTGACACTAGCGGGAGAGACGAGCAGTACTTC CASNSGDTSGRDEQYF
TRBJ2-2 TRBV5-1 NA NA TGCGCCAGCAGCTTGGTACAGACCCACGGGGAGCTGTTTTTT CASSLVQTHGELFF
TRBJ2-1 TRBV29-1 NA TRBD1 TGCAGCGGGATAGAGGGTAGGGGGCCTAATGAGCAGTTCTTC CSGIEGRGPNEQFF
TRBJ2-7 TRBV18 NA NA TGTGCCAGCTCATCTAATCATCGGGGTAACGAGCAGTACTTC CASSSNHRGNEQYF
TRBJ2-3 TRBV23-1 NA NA TGCGCCAGCAGTCATGGGGGTAATAGAGATACGCAGTATTTT CASSHGGNRDTQYF
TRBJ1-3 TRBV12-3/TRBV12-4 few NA TGTGCCAGCAGTTTACGCTCTGGAAACACCATATATTTT CASSLRSGNTIYF
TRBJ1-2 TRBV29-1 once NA TGCAGCGTTGAGAAACAGGGCAATGGCTACACCTTC CSVEKQGNGYTF
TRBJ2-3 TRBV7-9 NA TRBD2 TGTGCCAGCAGCTCTCGGACTAGTACGCAGTATTTT CASSSRTSTQYF
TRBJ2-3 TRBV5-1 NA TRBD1 TGCGCCAGCAGCTTGGGAGACAGGGTGGGCACAGATACGCAGTATTTT CASSLGDRVGTDTQYF